This TCR beta chain came from a study of cytomegalovirus exposure and HLA in healthy donors (dated by TCRdb to the late 2010s). Turning to the overall study: An earlier analysis of approximately 640 of the donors reported 250 to 300 Gb of sequence data and 120 million or so unique TCR beta sequences from about 200 million T cells. Roughly 310 gigabases of sequencing data and tens of millions of unique TCR sequences were included in an early release covering roughly 600 HLA-typed donors. The genetic ancestry cluster associated with self-reported Caucasian donors included roughly four fifths of the approximately 400 genotyped donors. The study aimed to test whether signatures of past pathogen exposure could be identified by cataloging public T cell receptors. The study profiled the T cell repertoires of around 700 subjects by immunosequencing and related them to cytomegalovirus serostatus. Besides the first cohort of some 670 subjects, a separate validation cohort made up of around 120 different subjects was used. To predict cytomegalovirus infection status, the study combined high-throughput TCR immunosequencing, statistical association of individual TCRs with disease status, and machine learning. To study patterns of TCR occurrence, a later analysis re-analyzed previously published TCR beta repertoires from under 750 donors and added high-resolution HLA genotyping. Rather than drawing on any new phenotypic data, the later analysis identified candidate immune exposures from TCR beta sequences and the way those sequences occurred across donors. An earlier analysis of approximately 630 of the donors applied high-throughput TCR beta sequencing to assess whether each TCR beta V gene segment acted as functional or pseudogenic. Donor age, sex, ethnicity and CMV serostatus were compiled alongside the repertoire data. A later genetic analysis used genome-wide SNP genotypes for about 65% of the 666 donors, treating that subset as a discovery cohort. Every repertoire in the discovery cohort had been generated on one and the same sequencing platform. HLA typing covered class I and class II loci at four-digit resolution. The number of typed donors differed by locus: about 620-640 for A, B, C, DRB1 and DQB1; 500 to 550 for DQA1; 606 for DPA1; and roughly 470 for DPB1. Roughly 5 DR-DQ haplotypes were treated as single units for association and clustering because of strong linkage in the cohort. Among 398 genotyped donors of the cohort, an average of around 240,000 unique TCR beta nucleotide sequences were sequenced per donor, around a sixth of them non-productive. Overall study results and their limits: Specific HLA alleles were associated with more than 15,000 TCR beta sequences at a false discovery rate of 0.05 in a later analysis. Roughly uniform sequencing depth across donors was assumed in presence/absence analyses, although this assumption may not hold. Because counts were too low, around 17 rarely observed V segments, including chromosome 9 orphons, were left out of the earlier analysis of a few hundred of the donors. Correlated functional status among segregating V segments might be attributable to linkage disequilibrium, but an unknown experimental factor could not be ruled out. In a later genetic analysis, fewer N-insertions in productive TCRs were reported among donors in an Asian-associated ancestry cluster than the approximately 630-donor mean. The authors suggested that the approach could potentially be extended to other disease states and immunological phenotypes. The classifier was reported to diagnose cytomegalovirus status with high specificity and sensitivity in both the original and validation cohorts. A later genetic analysis associated a missense DCLRE1C variant with V-gene and J-gene trimming of TCR beta chains, and an independent cohort replicated the association. Most CMV-associated TCR beta chains appeared to be HLA-restricted in a later analysis, and the HLA associations seemed to be driven largely by CMV exposure. HLA typing was unavailable for some donors at each locus, so association tests used only the typed subset. The 87-base-pair reads could not distinguish some IMGT-functional V segments, including TRBV6-2 and TRBV6-3, so those segments were excluded. A further reported finding was that TCR beta sequences accurately predicted the HLA-A and HLA-B alleles for most subjects in the first cohort. In a later analysis, several top co-occurrence clusters were reported to appear linked to parvovirus B19, influenza, CMV and Epstein-Barr virus. This cohort had only TCR beta chains sequenced, and the lack of alpha or paired-chain data limited which features could be detected. While some public TCRs were present in many individuals, most TCR sequences turned up only very rarely across donors. In vitro tests confirmed that a few of the cytomegalovirus-associated TCR beta chains recognize cytomegalovirus antigens. In the study, some 160 TCR beta chains were listed as associated with cytomegalovirus. For the cohort, immune exposure information was limited to CMV serostatus. When HLA alleles, especially DR and DQ, strongly co-occurred, attributing TCR associations to individual alleles was difficult. In a later analysis, HLA-associated TCR beta chains were found to be more clonally expanded and to have lower generation probabilities than equally common non-associated chains. An earlier analysis of around 540 of the donors showed that most TCR beta V segments appeared in productive rearrangements either about 90% or about 30% of the time, which broadly matched IMGT annotations. A group of highly shared sequence variants was considered likely to be a technical artifact of the sequencing pipeline. A later analysis found that TCR association rates varied across HLA loci, with DRB1 alleles showing the most associated TCRs and HLA-C alleles the fewest.

Library prep was done by the immunoSEQ multiplex PCR assay. The multiplex PCR relied on a mix of 60 forward primers for TCR Vbeta segments and 13 reverse primers for TCR Jbeta segments. The CDR3 region of rearranged TCR beta genes was amplified from genomic DNA with a multiplex PCR assay. On the Illumina HiSeq System, the amplified TCR beta libraries were sequenced as 87-base-pair reads. The paper's processing steps were these. A later analysis counted about 80 million unique TCR beta chains across the 600 to 850 repertoires, and some 12 million of these chains were shared by at least two donors. Raw reads were error-corrected and collapsed into unique sequences with a nearest-neighbor algorithm that merged closely related sequences to remove PCR and sequencing errors. CDR3 sequences were aligned to IMGT reference sequences to assign V, D and J gene segments. For a sequence to be retained, a match of at least six nucleotides to both a V gene segment and a J gene segment was required. Rearrangements were classified as productive when the CDR3 lacked stop codons and remained in frame with V and J, and all other rearrangements were classified as non-productive. Following IMGT convention, CDR3 was defined as the stretch from the second conserved V-encoded cysteine to the conserved J-encoded phenylalanine. Sequences without an unambiguous match to a single V gene segment were excluded from the earlier analysis of several hundred of the donors. In an earlier analysis of about 590 of the donors, a V segment was called functional when productive rearrangements were above 56.7%, and segregating when the standard deviation between donors exceeded 5%. A statistical classification framework was developed to diagnose cytomegalovirus status using the catalog of TCR beta chain sequences. In a later analysis, TCR nucleotide sequences were compared against IMGT/GENE-DB human TR gene sequences so that V and J genes could be assigned. The TCRdist pipeline was used in a later analysis to assign CDR3 sequences and most-parsimonious VDJ recombination scenarios. A later analysis defined each TCR beta chain by its CDR3 amino acid sequence plus V-gene family, and excluded reads lacking a unique V-gene family. In a later analysis, several hundred highly shared, low-generation-probability nucleotide sequences were removed to address suspected cross-contamination and a sequencing artifact. In a later analysis, a clonal expansion index was calculated for each public chain from normalized within-repertoire ranks of inferred template counts. In a later analysis, generation probabilities were computed using a VDJ recombination model fitted to out-of-frame rearrangements, and the results were checked against IGoR. In a later analysis, hypergeometric tests were used to score TCR-TCR, TCR-HLA and TCR-CMV co-occurrence, with a repertoire-size bias correction applied to TCR pairs. False discovery rates were estimated in a later analysis by permuting HLA or CMV assignments 20 times. A later analysis grouped co-occurring TCRs with DBSCAN, adding TCRdist sequence similarity when clustering within HLA-allele-positive subsets. Co-occurrence clustering excluded repertoires with fewer than 30,000 or more than 120,000 public chains, plus five with anomalous nucleotide sharing. The table was pulled from immuneACCESS by TCRdb, which kept in-frame rearrangements only. Such tables lose some clones; where checked, under half of the loss comes from unresolved V genes, and the rest has no known cause. V and J calls and clone size are those listed in that table; D and trimming were worked out from the DNA. The table for this sample lists 30,000 to 40,000 clones; 90% of them were counted only once. The biggest ten clones account for 2% to 3% of the sample.

Trimmed from V: 4 bases; trimmed from J: 12 bases; junction bases lacking a gene match: 20. CDR1 is given as SGHRS and CDR2 as YFSETQ, both from the germline V gene. There are 18 amino acids in the CDR3, from cysteine to phenylalanine inclusive. This entry keeps only the CDR3 DNA: 54 bases, framed from base 1. Details on this clone: Its binding antigen is unknown. One base away there is no much larger clone; base qualities are not given.

In total, roughly 670 healthy bone marrow donors made up the cohort. At the time of sampling, every cohort member was nominally healthy, though immune exposures that went unrecorded were likely present. The donor was CMV seronegative and belonged to the group of 350 or so seronegative cohort members. Every donor gave a peripheral blood sample, and the peripheral blood mononuclear cells from that sample were used for TCR beta sequencing. Genomic DNA was extracted from the blood cell samples with the Qiagen DNeasy Blood Extraction Kit. The TCR was taken from a woman aged 18-30 years in good health and CMV-seronegative. The chain is assembled from TRBV5-1 and TRBJ2-1; 12 central nucleotides agree with TRBD2. The sequenced sample consisted of PBMCs. The nucleotide sequence reads TGCGCCAGCAGCCTGGTAGGTCTAGCGGGAGGGCACCAGACGATGCAGTTCTTC. It specifies CASSLVGLAGGHQTMQFF. Reference TRBV5-1 and TRBJ2-1 genes cover what lies past the CDR3, so the full variable domain is KAGVTQTPRYLIKTRGQQVTLSCSPISGHRSVSWYQQTPGQGLQFLFEYFSETQRNKGNFPGRFSGRQFSNSRSEMNVSTLELGDSALYLCASSLVGLAGGHQTMQFFGPGTRLTVL.